Sequencing of this TCR beta chain was carried out in a study of cytomegalovirus exposure and HLA in healthy donors. Notes on the study in general: Among TCR sequences, most were rare, though some public TCRs appeared in many donors.

Primers included in the PCR were 60 Vbeta and 13 Jbeta primers. Profiling relied on immunoSEQ multiplex PCR, and the TCRdb table lists in-frame clones only, not all of them. Of 80,000 to 95,000 clones listed, around nine tenths were seen once; the top ten hold about a tenth. The CDR3 is 18 amino acids. Germline-derived CDR1 and CDR2 are MGHRA and YSYEKL. V lost 6 bases to trimming and J lost 4 bases; unmatched junction nucleotides: 15. Of note for this clone: The antigen is not known.

The receptor was isolated from a young man in good health and CMV-seropositive. Specimen: PBMCs. The gene calls are TRBV4-1 and TRBJ2-6; 7 bases match TRBD1. CDR3 nucleotide sequence: TGCGCCAGCAGAAACGACCCGGGACAGCCCATCGGGGCCAACGTCCTGACTTTC. Protein product: CASRNDPGQPIGANVLTF.